This T cell receptor beta chain came from a study of cytomegalovirus exposure and HLA in healthy donors. With regard to this clone: What it recognizes is unknown.

This CDR3 spans 15 amino acids. CDR1 LNHNV and CDR2 YYDKDF come from the germline V gene (reference sequence). V was clipped by 8 bases and J by 0 bases; unmatched bases: 6. PCR primers comprised 60 Vbeta and 13 Jbeta primers. Data came from immunoSEQ multiplex PCR; TCRdb stores just in-frame clones and leaves some out. The record lists 150,000 to 250,000 clones, of which the ten most abundant hold roughly 0.74%. Study-wide results and caveats: Sequences of the TCR beta chain were said to predict the HLA-A and HLA-B alleles of most subjects accurately.

The chain has TRBV15 and TRBJ1-1; 10 bases line up with TRBD1. This receptor was obtained from a boy aged 10-17 years in good health and CMV-seronegative. The sequenced material came from PBMCs. The CDR3 coding sequence is TGTGCCACCCGTCGGGACAGGGGACTGAACACTGAAGCTTTCTTT. Residues: CATRRDRGLNTEAFF.